This passage covers 18 T cell receptor beta chains from one sample sequenced in a study of T cells in Graves' hyperthyroidism and ophthalmopathy. Regions amplified from RNA transcripts were the TCR beta CDR3 regions. With the HTBI primer set, the TCR CDR3 went through a first round of RT-PCR. One entry per CDR3 protein results from TCRdb running MiXCR on the multiplex PCR reads. Among hundreds of thousands of distinct CDR3 sequences listed, 20% to 25% were seen once. What was sequenced was blood. The receptors originated from a man younger than 45 with Graves' ophthalmopathy.

This clonotype appeared many times. The chain is built from TRBV11-2 and TRBJ2-2; D is undetermined. V was clipped by 0 bases and J by 0 bases, with 8 bases between them. There are 16 residues in the CDR3. Germline values: CDR1 SGHAT, CDR2 FQNNGV. The CDR3 nucleotides are TGTGCCAGCAGCTTAGATCGCAGCCCGAACACCGGGGAGCTGTTTTTT. Its protein is CASSLDRSPNTGELFF.

This clonotype was detected many times. This chain connects TRBV30 to TRBJ1-5, with D hard to call. The CDR3 consists of 12 residues. CDR1 and CDR2 from the germline V gene are GTSNPN and SVGIG (reference sequence). Trimming removed 0 bases from V and 8 bases from J, with 8 bases in between. CDR3: CAWSVQSKPQHF. In DNA, the CDR3 is TGTGCCTGGAGTGTACAGTCTAAGCCCCAGCATTTT.

This clonotype was seen ten or more times. This rearrangement joins TRBV30 to TRBJ1-1, with D perhaps TRBD1 (5 bases). Germline-derived CDR1 and CDR2 are GTSNPN and SVGIG (reference sequence). The CDR3 is made up of 15 amino acids. The germline V and J ends were trimmed by 0 bases and 0 bases, with 11 bases remaining between them. CDR3 amino acids: CAWSVRGILNTEAFF. CDR3 bases: TGTGCCTGGAGTGTACGGGGGATCTTGAACACTGAAGCTTTCTTT.

There are many counts of this clonotype. This chain joins TRBV7-6 and TRBJ2-1; 11 nucleotides match TRBD2. Germline trimming cut 5 bases from V and 4 bases from J; bases unmatched to any gene: 4. CDR1 is SGHVS, CDR2 FNYEAQ, per germline. The CDR3 has 15 residues. CDR3 in amino acids: CASSGTSGGYNEQFF. For the CDR3, the DNA is TGTGCCAGCAGCGGGACTAGCGGAGGGTACAATGAGCAGTTCTTC.

This clonotype was observed once. One junction end does not reproduce the germline sequence, and a read error may be involved. This chain joins TRBV28 and TRBJ2-7; 10 nucleotides match TRBD2. Germline V gene lookup returns CDR1 MDHEN and CDR2 SYDVKM. The CDR3 loop spans 18 amino acids. The CDR3 reads CASRDAGLAIRSPYEQYF. The CDR3 coding sequence is TGCGCCAGCAGGGACGCGGGACTAGCGATCCGTTCCCCTTACGAGCAGTACTTC.

With respect to this clonotype: A much larger clone is a single base away; this may be a read error. V and J are TRBV27 and TRBJ2-1; the D is unclear. The J call may be incorrect, as the DNA end agrees better with TRBJ2-7. The V gene's germline CDR1 is MNHEY and CDR2 SMNVEV (reference sequence). The CDR3 loop spans 14 amino acids. The CDR3 DNA sequence: TGTGCCAGCAGTGAAAGTAAGTTCTACAATGAGCAGTACTTC. Its protein product is CASSESKFYNEQYF.

Only a few counts were recorded for this clonotype. The V gene is TRBV2, the J gene TRBJ2-2; D ambiguous. This CDR3 spans 16 amino acids. Germline CDR1 SNHLY, CDR2 FYNNEI. Trimming removed 3 bases from V and 0 bases from J, with 11 bases in between. The CDR3 DNA follows: TGTGCCAGCAGTGATTTGTATGAGGCGAACACCGGGGAGCTGTTTTTT. This translates into CASSDLYEANTGELFF.

This clonotype came up many times. The V gene is TRBV20-1, the J gene TRBJ2-7, with TRBD1 matching over 9 bases. CDR3 length: 13 amino acids. Germline CDR1 and CDR2: DFQATT and SNEGSKA (reference sequence). Trimming removed 6 bases from V and 0 bases from J; junction bases left unmatched: 3. This chain's CDR3 is CSATTGGSYEQYF. CDR3 nucleotide sequence: TGCAGTGCCACGACAGGGGGCTCCTACGAGCAGTACTTC.

This clonotype was observed a handful of times. The V and J genes are TRBV4-2 and TRBJ2-1; 9 nucleotides align to TRBD2. Germline V lookup: CDR1 LGHNA, CDR2 YNFKEQ. Trimming cost V 0 bases and J 7 bases; bases outside gene matches: 4. The CDR3 consists of 15 residues. The CDR3 sequence: CASSQDWLAGNEQFF. In DNA, the CDR3 is TGTGCCAGCAGCCAAGACTGGCTAGCGGGAAATGAGCAGTTCTTC.

The chain links TRBV5-1 to TRBJ2-5, with 9 nucleotides matching TRBD2. The germline V gene has CDR1 SGHRS and CDR2 YFSETQ. The CDR3 contains 16 residues. V shed 2 bases, J shed 7 bases, and the junction held 12 bases outside the gene matches. DNA for the CDR3: TGCGCCAGCAGCTTAGATCCGGCGGGGGGGTCCGGGACCCAGTACTTC. Its translation is CASSLDPAGGSGTQYF. Together with reference TRBV5-1 and TRBJ2-5, the CDR3 gives the full variable domain: KAGVTQTPRYLIKTRGQQVTLSCSPISGHRSVSWYQQTPGQGLQFLFEYFSETQRNKGNFPGRFSGRQFSNSRSEMNVSTLELGDSALYLCASSLDPAGGSGTQYFGPGTRLLVL.

V usage is TRBV24-1 and J usage is TRBJ2-1; no firm D call. This CDR3 is 16 amino acids long. The germline V gene has CDR1 KGHDR and CDR2 SFDVKD. V lost 3 bases, J lost 3 bases, and 14 bases lay in between. The CDR3 protein is CATSDPARRYYNEQFF. Written as DNA, the CDR3 is TGTGCCACCAGTGATCCGGCGAGACGGTACTACAATGAGCAGTTCTTC.

This rearrangement joins TRBV6-2 or TRBV6-3 to TRBJ2-7; the D gene is possibly TRBD1 (6 bases). The CDR3 sequence is 15 residues long. Germline CDR1 is MNHEY and CDR2 is SVGEGT. The V and J ends lost 1 base and 3 bases respectively, with 13 bases between them. In DNA form, the CDR3 reads TGTGCCAGCAGTTACTTGACAGGAACGCTCTACGAGCAGTACTTC. Protein product: CASSYLTGTLYEQYF.

Points on this clonotype: At one end the junction does not follow the germline gene, possibly because of a read error. This chain connects TRBV27 to TRBJ2-1, with TRBD2 as a possible D gene (6 bases). CDR1 is MNHEY and CDR2 is SMNVEV in the germline V gene (reference sequence). This CDR3 has 14 residues. CDR3 protein: CASSLPGSRNEQLF. In DNA form, the CDR3 reads TGTGCCAGCAGTTTACCCGGGAGTCGGAATGAGCAGCTCTTC.

This clonotype appeared a single time. The rearrangement uses TRBV19 and TRBJ1-1; D remains ambiguous. Germline V gene lookup returns CDR1 LNHDA and CDR2 SQIVND (reference sequence). Trimming took 7 bases from V and 6 from J, leaving 12 bases between them. The CDR3 consists of 12 residues. The CDR3 reads CASNPAGAEAFF. As DNA, the CDR3 is TGTGCCAGTAATCCTGCCGGCGCTGAAGCTTTCTTT.

This clonotype appeared a few times. The chain couples TRBV18 to TRBJ2-7; D ambiguous. V lost 5 bases to trimming and J lost 2 bases, with 7 bases between them. The V gene's germline CDR1 is KGHSH and CDR2 LQKENI. The CDR3 loop spans 12 amino acids. The DNA for the CDR3 is TGTGCCAGCTCAATCGCAGCCTACGAGCAGTACTTC. Protein sequence: CASSIAAYEQYF.

This chain links TRBV28 with TRBJ1-3, with D unresolved. Trimming stripped 6 bases from V and 2 bases from J, with 11 bases between. This CDR3 region has 14 residues. CDR1 is MDHEN, CDR2 SYDVKM, per germline. The CDR3: CASSSLVPGNTIYF. The CDR3 nucleotides read TGTGCCAGCAGCTCTTTAGTTCCTGGAAACACCATATATTTT.

In its sample, this clonotype was seen many times. V and J are TRBV12-3 or TRBV12-4 and TRBJ2-1, with no clear D. V was pared by 2 bases and J by 9 bases, with 8 bases between. The CDR3 has 12 amino acids. The CDR3 here is CASSLTGSEQFF. The CDR3 DNA follows: TGTGCCAGCAGTTTAACGGGTTCTGAGCAGTTCTTC.

Details on this clonotype: A much larger clone sits a single nucleotide away, making a read error possible. The rearrangement joins TRBV30 to TRBJ1-2; TRBD1 matches at 9 bases. Germline V gene data show CDR1 as GTSNPN and CDR2 as SVGIG (reference sequence). The CDR3 length is 16 residues. V was clipped by 5 bases and J by 5 bases; unmatched bases: 15. CDR3: CAWAPPTGGEEYGYTF. DNA of the CDR3: TGTGCCTGGGCCCCCCCCACAGGGGGCGAGGAGTATGGCTACACCTTC. The entire variable domain, with the rest obtained from reference TRBV30 and TRBJ1-2, is as follows: SQTIHQWPATLVQPVGSPLSLECTVEGTSNPNLYWYRQAAGRGLQLLFYSVGIGQISSEVPQNLSASRPQDRQFILSSKKLLLSDSGFYLCAWAPPTGGEEYGYTFGSGTRLTVV.